This T cell receptor beta chain emerged from a study of PD-L1 blockade in urothelial cancer. Study-wide context: Analysis of blood occurred 3 weeks (second dose) and 6 weeks after treatment start.

This table comes from immunoSEQ multiplex PCR, and its TCRdb copy is limited to in-frame clones, with some not included. The sample lists some 19,000 clones; around 87% were seen once. CDR1 is KGHSH, CDR2 LQKENI, per germline. The CDR3 extends over 15 amino acids. Trimming left V 0 bases short and J 6 bases short, with 12 bases between. Patients yielded 1 to 8 samples each, pretreatment and on-treatment. The table lists this clone with a count of one. This TCR was recovered from a woman aged 55-70 years with urothelial cancer. The sample was PBMCs, taken around atezolizumab (anti-PD-L1) treatment. The rearrangement links TRBV18 to TRBJ2-1; D may be TRBD1 (5 bases). The CDR3 sequence is CASSPPGAAPNEQFF. The CDR3 region has the DNA TGTGCCAGCTCACCACCAGGGGCCGCCCCCAATGAGCAGTTCTTC.